The sequence of this T cell receptor (beta chain) was determined in a study of shared clonotypes between healthy human individuals (dated by TCRdb to 2018 to 2020). A note on the overall study: A couple of women and a few men aged 18 to 49 years were included in the cohort. For each donor, three plates each were used for CD4 naive and CD4 memory, two plates were used for CD8 naive, and one plate was used for CD8 memory. To estimate repertoire size and how much clonotype sharing occurs between individuals, the study deeply sequenced the blood TCR repertoires of five healthy adults. Different laboratories and diverse techniques were used to prepare libraries and sequence TCR repertoires, to increase sequencing depth and limit assay-specific biases. Leukapheresis yielded between about 0.94 and 9.5 billion PBMCs per donor. Summary of the overall study and its limitations: Based on pairwise subsampling, the degree of clonotype sharing among donors was expected to be affected by sequencing depth. Clonotypes shared by all four sorted-subset donors showed higher generation probabilities than non-shared clonotypes. When several donors were compared, the shared fraction of clonotypes was around 4.6% for naive CD4, 3.5% to 4% for naive CD8, 2.3% for memory CD4, and approximately 0.4% for memory CD8. Even with the large sequencing depth, rarefaction of the sorted-subset datasets indicated that sequencing was incomplete. Naive subsets generally had larger estimated clonotype richness than memory subsets did. Sampling was limited to blood, and TCR repertoires in tissue likely differ from TCR repertoires in blood. Because the study included a small number of donors, the genetic and exposure-history diversity represented was limited.

Donors were healthy HIV-negative adults with no recently reported acute infections or vaccinations. Every donor was a Caucasian adult residing in Nashville, Tennessee, USA. CD4+ T cells were enriched through magnetic negative selection, after which naive cells were positively selected on CD45RA and the remaining negative fraction served as the memory subset. After blood collection by leukapheresis, PBMCs were isolated using Ficoll-Histopaque density gradient centrifugation and then cryopreserved in the vapor phase of liquid nitrogen. Analytical flow cytometry was used to check the purity and quantity of every magnetically sorted T cell population. Genomic DNA was isolated from every sorted fraction and measured by UV absorbance on a Nanodrop 2000c. As regards this clone: It lacks a known antigen. No much larger clone exists at a distance of one base, and base qualities are not known.

Using the deep immunoSEQ assay, TCR CDR3 regions were amplified from genomic DNA by multiplex PCR. For each cell subset, the extracted genomic DNA was distributed evenly across all wells of several immunoSEQ 96-well plates, and each plate served as one replicate. For sorted subsets, roughly 200 ng genomic DNA, equal to 25,000 to 35,000 T cell genomes, was loaded into each replicate PCR. The purified libraries were quantified using a Qubit 3.0 fluorometer, sized with a Bioanalyzer 2100, and then quantified again using the KAPA Library Quantification kit. Each immunoSEQ 96-well plate was sequenced on its own single-read 150-cycle Illumina NextSeq 550 flow cell. In the original analysis: The immunoSEQ output contained only junctional sequences without quality scores, so filtering could not match that applied to full-length reads. Sequences were annotated with PyIR, a Python wrapper for IgBLAST v1.9, using IMGT germline references to assign V/J genes and CDR3. Reads with weak V/J assignments (E-value above 1e-6), missing CDR3, stop codons, out-of-frame junctions, or ambiguous translated residues were removed. V3J clonotypes were defined as sequences sharing the same inferred V gene, J gene, and CDR3 amino acid sequence. The percentage overlap between two repertoires was calculated by dividing the number of shared unique clonotypes by the size of the smaller repertoire. Repertoire richness was assessed with RTK rarefaction, the Chao1 estimator, and Recon v2.1 estimates of unobserved clonotypes. Generation probabilities for all TCRbeta clonotypes obtained by the gDNA method from a handful of donors were computed using OLGA. This is the immuneACCESS table as TCRdb keeps it, with only in-frame sequences that have V and J called. A part of the clones is gone; compared with another copy, unresolved V genes explain less than half, and the rest is unexplained. V, J and clone size are those of that table, while D and trimming were read from the DNA. In all, the sample holds under 2,500,000 clones, and around 95% of those were seen once. The ten largest make up 0.1% to 0.15% of the sample.

V and J are truncated by 7 bases and 4 bases respectively, leaving an intervening sequence of 13 bases. Counted from cysteine to phenylalanine, this CDR3 has 13 amino acids. Just CDR3 DNA is preserved here, 39 bases in frame from base 1. In the germline V gene (reference sequence), CDR1 corresponds to MNHNY and CDR2 to SVGAGI. Source material: naive CD4+ T cells sorted from blood. The cell subset or site label of this sample denotes: CD45RA+ positively selected. Recombination joined TRBV6-6 with TRBJ1-1; the D gene assignment is ambiguous. The origin of this receptor is a man aged 18 to 35 in good health. CDR3 loop: CASIPVESTEAFF. The DNA is as follows: TGTGCCAGCATCCCGGTCGAATCCACTGAAGCTTTCTTT.